Included here is one TCR beta chain sequence, with context. Its specificity is not known. A junction boundary mismatches the germline segment, possibly from a read error. This entry comes from a study of tumor and adjacent non-tumor tissue in lung cancer. Overall study: The patients, roughly 10 men and roughly 5 women, were roughly 31 to 80 with stage I to III disease.

A modified ARM-PCR protocol with three rounds of nested PCR amplified TCRbeta. Each CDR3 protein is one row after TCRdb ran MiXCR on the multiplex PCR reads. The data hold 90,000 to 120,000 distinct CDR3 sequences, with 65% observed a single time. No cell sorting was done before RNA was extracted from the tissue. Distant lung tissue was collected more than 3 cm away from the tumor edge. Study-wide results and limits: Tumor tissue had significantly higher TCR diversity than normal lung.

The sequenced sample was distant non-tumor lung tissue. The TCR sequence derives from a man aged 25-40 years with non-small cell lung cancer.

CDR3 region: CASSSGAVYERYF. The CDR3 nucleotides read TGTGCCAGCAGCTCGGGGGCCGTTTACGAGCGGTACTTC. The gene calls are TRBV11-2 and TRBJ2-7; either TRBD1 or TRBD2 may supply D (6 bases each). Germline CDR1 and CDR2: SGHAT and FQNNGV. The CDR3 totals 13 residues.